This section outlines one T cell receptor beta chain sequence together with its context. What it recognizes is unknown. The repertoire was sequenced with immunoSEQ multiplex PCR; TCRdb's copy has only in-frame clones and lacks some. Of approximately 110,000 clones listed, over 90% are singletons. CDR3 length equals 13 residues. Germline values: CDR1 MDHEN, CDR2 SYDVKM. V was pared by 5 bases and J by 3 bases, with 4 bases of the junction left unmatched. The data were taken from a study of cytomegalovirus exposure and HLA in healthy donors. Study observations and caveats: Most TCR sequences showed up rarely, but some public TCRs showed up in many donors. Per published reports, the classifier diagnosed cytomegalovirus status with high specificity and sensitivity. TCR clusters originating in the first cohort tended to co-occur in the roughly 120 validation repertoires, according to a later analysis. The study put 150 to 200 TCR beta chains on its list as cytomegalovirus-associated.

Sample: PBMCs. The TCR comes from a young woman in good health and CMV-seronegative. The chain carries TRBV28 and TRBJ2-7, with 7 bases that match TRBD1. The CDR3 loop is CASSPGQHYEQYF. The CDR3 DNA reads TGTGCCAGCAGTCCGGGACAGCACTACGAGCAGTACTTC. The full variable domain, rest sourced from reference TRBV28 and TRBJ2-7, is DVKVTQSSRYLVKRTGEKVFLECVQDMDHENMFWYRQDPGLGLRLIYFSYDVKMKEKGDIPEGYSVSREKKERFSLILESASTNQTSMYLCASSPGQHYEQYFGPGTRLTVT.